These 2 T cell receptor beta chains share one sample of origin, sequenced in a study of OX40 agonist ivuxolimab in advanced cancers. Assay used: immunoSEQ multiplex PCR; TCRdb lists only in-frame clones, some missing. The sample has 66,000 or so clones, roughly 85% seen once. Sequences were derived from CD4+ or CD8+ T cells sorted from blood, sampled in a trial of the OX40 agonist ivuxolimab. The receptors originated from an adult with an advanced solid tumor such as melanoma, head and neck, liver or kidney cancer.

V and J are TRBV28 and TRBJ2-3; 15 bases fit TRBD2. Germline CDR1 reads MDHEN; CDR2 reads SYDVKM. V lost 2 bases and J lost 1; bases outside the gene matches: 4. This CDR3 contains 18 residues. The CDR3 reads CASSLQGLAGGRTDTQYF. CDR3 coding DNA: TGTGCCAGCAGTTTACAGGGACTAGCGGGAGGTCGCACAGATACGCAGTATTTT.

The genes are TRBV19 and TRBJ2-2; D may match TRBD1 or TRBD2 (6 bases each). V was clipped by 10 bases and J by 6 bases, with 15 bases between them. This CDR3 contains 13 residues. CDR1 is LNHDA and CDR2 is SQIVND in the germline V gene (reference sequence). CDR3 loop: CATSEGGAGELFF. DNA of the CDR3: TGTGCCACCTCGGAGGGGGGCGCCGGGGAGCTGTTTTTT.